The sequence of this TCR beta chain was determined in a study of beta chain features in type 1 diabetes. About this clone: Its antigen is still unknown.

CDR1 and CDR2 from the germline V gene are MDHEN and SYDVKM. The length of the CDR3 is 15 residues. Deletions cut 4 bases from V and 4 bases from J, with 17 bases between. The investigators reverse transcribed all of the isolated RNA, so they sequenced expressed TCRB transcripts. Reads from naive, central memory and regulatory T cell samples averaged around 3.7 million. Clones were read by immunoSEQ multiplex PCR, and TCRdb kept only the in-frame ones, dropping some. The sample holds about 270,000 clones; roughly an eighth are singletons and the top ten take around 0.016%. Regarding the study as a whole: Across all four CD4+ subsets, people with type 1 diabetes showed modestly shorter TCRB CDR3s. The study notes PCR might favor shorter templates equally in patients and controls. Type 1 diabetes patients had VDJ junctions that carried fewer insertions and more deletions.

The V and J genes are TRBV28 and TRBJ2-7, with a weak D call TRBD2 (6 bases). This receptor was taken from a man aged 25-45 years with type 1 diabetes. The sample comprised naive CD4+ T cells from blood. CDR3: CASSSPPAGVYEQYF. DNA of the CDR3: TGTGCCAGCAGTTCCCCGCCAGCGGGCGTTTACGAGCAGTACTTC.